This TCR beta chain was captured by sequencing in a study of blood T cell repertoires in COVID-19. Study information: The analysed material was cDNA or gDNA that came from T cells, B-cell-depleted T cells, or PBMCs.

The CDR3 has 13 residues. CDR1 SGDLS and CDR2 YYNGEE come from the germline V gene. V was shortened by 3 bases and J by 4 bases, with 11 bases between the two germline ends. Per the original methods: Reference gene primer amplification gave nucleated cell count estimates. Profiled with immunoSEQ multiplex PCR; TCRdb holds only in-frame clones, not every one. The V and J calls and clone size come from that table; D and trimming were worked out from the DNA. This sample yields approximately 150,000 clones, of which approximately 80% are seen a single time; about 8% belongs to the top ten. Participants came from fewer than 25 US areas, aged about 18 to 89 years.

This sequence was found in a woman between 50 and 59 years old who had recovered from COVID-19. Sequencing input: PBMCs or T cells enriched from blood (not recorded which). V and J are TRBV9 and TRBJ2-7; a weak D match, TRBD1 (5 bases). The CDR3 spells CASSGQMSYEQYF. The DNA for the CDR3 is TGTGCCAGCAGCGGACAGATGAGTTACGAGCAGTACTTC.